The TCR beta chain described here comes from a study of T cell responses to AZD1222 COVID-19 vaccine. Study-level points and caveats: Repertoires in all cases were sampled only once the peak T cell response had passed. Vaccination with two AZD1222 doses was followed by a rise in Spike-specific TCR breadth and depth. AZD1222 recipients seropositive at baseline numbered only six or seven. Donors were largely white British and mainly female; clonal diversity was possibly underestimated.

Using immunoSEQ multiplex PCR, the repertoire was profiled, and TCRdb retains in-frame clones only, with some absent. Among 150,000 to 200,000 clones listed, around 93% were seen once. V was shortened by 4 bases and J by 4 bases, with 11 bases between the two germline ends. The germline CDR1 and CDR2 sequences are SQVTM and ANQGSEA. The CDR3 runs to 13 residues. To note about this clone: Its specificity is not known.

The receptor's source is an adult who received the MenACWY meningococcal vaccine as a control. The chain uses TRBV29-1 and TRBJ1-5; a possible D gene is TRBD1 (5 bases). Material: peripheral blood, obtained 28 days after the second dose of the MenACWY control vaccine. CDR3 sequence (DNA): TGCAGCGTTGTAGGGACCGCTAATCAGCCCCAGCATTTT. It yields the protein CSVVGTANQPQHF.